This TCR beta chain was sequenced in a study of identical twins (TCRdb year 2016). With respect to the entire study: TCR alpha and beta repertoires from monozygotic twins, unrelated adults of various ages and cord blood were deep-sequenced to test whether fetal clonotypes persist. To rule out contamination, replicate twin experiments were performed at different times with different library preparation protocols.

The germline V gene encodes CDR1 LGHNT and CDR2 FRNRAP. Its CDR3 holds 12 amino acids, cysteine through phenylalanine. Just CDR3 DNA is preserved here, 36 bases in frame from base 1. A distance of 8 bases separates the germline ends of V and J, which lose 6 bases and 5 bases respectively. Only healthy Caucasian donors were included. The twin cohort comprised three pairs of female monozygotic twins, all aged roughly 18 to 30 years. Positive isolation kits from Invitrogen were used to isolate CD4+ and CD8+ T cell populations. Library preparation employed 5' RACE. For sequencing, an Illumina HiSeq 2000 was employed. A universal primer binding site was added through template switching, and the final cDNA carried a unique molecular identifier so that TCR cDNA molecules could be counted accurately. Specific primers in the conserved constant-segment region were used to synthesize first-strand cDNA for the TCR alpha and beta chains. Each cDNA library was double barcoded, with a SMART-Mk sample barcode plus Illumina barcodes, to control for contamination. TruSeq adapter sequences along with Illumina sample barcodes were introduced in two successive PCR steps. Sequencing of the TCR alpha and beta cDNA libraries was done on the Illumina HiSeq platform using custom primers. The study's own analysis went as follows. Raw reads were processed with MiGEC to extract unique molecular identifiers, and MiXCR was used to determine CDR3 positions. For each individual, recombination models were inferred using an EM algorithm with the repgenHMM and IGoR tools. The tcR package in R was used for shared clonotype analysis, with sharing normalized by the product of cloneset sizes. To study raw recombination without the effects of thymic and clonal selection, out-of-frame nonproductive sequences were analyzed. TCRdb trimmed public reads at Q25 via fastp, called clones via MiXCR and kept in-frame beta chains. When rows share a CDR3 protein, they turn into one entry using the most common DNA and genes. The V and J calls and clone size come from TCRdb's table, not from the authors' own analysis. The sample profile shows 400,000 to 550,000 distinct CDR3 sequences; 24% of them were found once. Together, the top ten hold roughly 2.8% of the sample.

Of note for this clonotype: Its binding antigen is unknown. It has no much larger one-base neighbor in the sample; base qualities were not kept.

General study outcomes and caveats: Recombination models systematically underestimated out-of-frame TCR alpha sharing in monozygotic twins but agreed with sharing between unrelated individuals. Abundant cord blood beta clonotypes carried fewer insertions; young adult naive repertoires showed a weaker similar trend, while memory repertoires showed none. Out-of-frame TCR alpha sequences shared between twins showed an excess of low generation-probability sequences compared with coincidental sharing between unrelated individuals. In beta out-of-frame sequences, excess twin sharing was weaker, because having fewer shared sequences lowered the signal-to-noise ratio. Because the same donors could not be followed over many years, the conclusions depended on cross-sectional statistical analysis. Zero-insertion analyses could be partly confounded by invariant T cells such as MAIT and iNKT, though diverse VJ usage argued against such confounding for most clonotypes.

These data are also associated with another study on T cells expressing NK-cell markers. The second study's paper adds: Eight or nine donors provided sorted CD3+CD56+NKG2C+, CD3+CD56+NKG2C- and CD3+CD56-NKG2C+ T-cell subsets, whose TCR beta-chain repertoires were profiled. Among the eight sequenced donors, seven were HCMV-seropositive and one was HCMV-seronegative. In several experiments an anti-gammadeltaTCR antibody was added to restrict sorting to alphabetaTCR-expressing T cells. In six donors, the dominant CD3+CD56+NKG2C+ clonotypes were among the top 10 CD8+ clonotypes and accounted for about 1.0-8% of CD8+ T cells. Those dominant clonotypes were again the most abundant among CD3+CD56-NKG2C+ cells in a few donors, at roughly 25-65%. It remained unclear whether the expanded NKG2C-expressing T cell clones were specific for HCMV antigens. Randomly selected healthy volunteers, three men and five women, were used as the eight sequenced donors. To determine HCMV serostatus, a commercial ELISA kit was used to detect HCMV-specific IgG in serum. MIGEC was used to demultiplex reads and group the reads by UMI, and MiTCR was used to assemble and quantify clonotypes. Only TCR cDNA sequences supported by at least two reads were kept to exclude erroneous sequences. The tcR package was used for downstream repertoire analysis, and clonotypes were matched across fractions by CDR3 nucleotide sequence plus V segment. VDJmatch was used to annotate antigen specificity against VDJdb, with one amino acid substitution in CDR3 allowed.

The sample consisted of CD4+ T cells sorted from blood. The V and J genes are TRBV12-5 and TRBJ2-1, with the D call perhaps TRBD1 or TRBD2, as 5 bases match in each case. The clonotype originates from a woman aged 18-30 years in good health. The sequenced DNA is TGTGCTAGTGGGGGGACGAACAATGAGCAGTTCTTC. This translates into CASGGTNNEQFF.